This T cell receptor beta chain is from a study of neurological immune-mediated disorders. Overall study context: The roughly 34 multiple sclerosis patients comprised approximately 30 relapsing-remitting and 3 secondary progressive cases. Study outcomes and limitations: Private repertoires in all groups were suggested by the absence of shared CDR3 amino acid sequences among expanded clones across subjects. The greatest TCR clonal expansion appeared in HTLV-1-associated myelopathy and the smallest, falling below healthy controls, in multiple sclerosis.

The CDR3 is 13 residues long. Germline values: CDR1 SGHDT, CDR2 YYEEEE. Trimming cost V 2 bases and J 4 bases, with 7 bases left between them. From the 5' RACE reads, TCRdb called clonotypes with MiXCR, one entry per CDR3 protein. The table shows 50,000 to 60,000 distinct CDR3 sequences, with over 3.5% occurring only once. This clonotype was detected many times. Its antigen is still unknown. The source of this sequence is a woman in her forties with multiple sclerosis. Input material: CD4+ T cells from blood. The chain recombines TRBV5-6 with TRBJ1-5, with D perhaps matching TRBD1 (5 bases). The CDR3, as DNA: TGTGCCAGCAGCTTCGGGGGAAATCAGCCCCAGCATTTT. Its translation: CASSFGGNQPQHF.